This entry lists 32 T cell receptor beta chains sequenced from one sample in a study of CD8+ T cells in alopecia areata. Extracted from the samples, RNA was reverse transcribed into cDNA to serve as the sequencing template. TCRdb's table, derived via immunoSEQ multiplex PCR, lists solely in-frame clones and lacks some. Of 110,000 to 150,000 clones listed, 58% are singletons. This sample comprised CD4+ T cells sorted from blood, obtained at week 0. The receptors originated from a human donor with alopecia areata.

The chain joins TRBV5-1 to TRBJ2-4; 9 bases line up with TRBD1. J lost 8 bases, V lost 0 bases, and 9 bases had no gene match. CDR1 and CDR2 (germline): SGHRS, YFSETQ. The CDR3 runs to 16 residues. The CDR3 coding sequence is TGCGCCAGCAGCTTGGGGGACAGGGATTTTGGGGACATTCAGTACTTC. As protein: CASSLGDRDFGDIQYF.

The genes are TRBV18 and TRBJ2-5; 9 nucleotides align to TRBD1. The CDR3 contains 15 residues. The germline CDR1 and CDR2 sequences are KGHSH and LQKENI. The V segment lost 0 bases and the J segment 5 bases; nucleotides outside the gene matches: 4. The chain's CDR3 is CASSPPGTGIETQYF. The CDR3 region has the DNA TGTGCCAGCTCACCACCCGGGACAGGGATTGAGACCCAGTACTTC.

This clone was found a few times. Other DNA sequences within the sample encode an identical CDR3. The chain is built from TRBV15 and TRBJ1-5; D not resolved. There are 12 residues in the CDR3. V was clipped by 1 base and J by 3 bases, with 1 base between them. Per germline, CDR1 LNHNV and CDR2 YYDKDF (reference sequence). CDR3 nucleotides: TGTGCCACCAGCAGAGCCAATCAGCCCCAGCATTTT. Residues: CATSRANQPQHF.

The rearrangement joins TRBV19 to TRBJ2-2; D is possibly TRBD1 (6 bases). This CDR3 region has 16 residues. The germline CDR1 and CDR2 sequences are LNHDA and SQIVND (reference sequence). With 5 bases removed from V and 4 bases from J, the gap between germline ends came to 17 bases. CDR3 DNA sequence: TGTGCCAGTAGTCGCGAAGGACAGCGAAGCACCGGGGAGCTGTTTTTT. Translated: CASSREGQRSTGELFF.

This clone was recorded only once. The chain has TRBV4-3 and TRBJ2-7; no definite D call. CDR1 and CDR2 from the germline V gene are LGHNA and YSLEER. The CDR3 contains 15 residues. Trimming took 3 bases from V and 10 from J, leaving 22 bases between them. CDR3 DNA sequence: TGCGCCAGCAGCCAGCAGACGCAAGCACCTGGCCCCCAGTACTTC. Protein: CASSQQTQAPGPQYF.

The chain employs TRBV29-1 and TRBJ2-1; D is possibly TRBD2 (8 bases). The V end lost 6 bases, the J end lost 2 bases, and 14 bases lay between the germline ends. CDR1 is SQVTM, CDR2 ANQGSEA, per germline. This CDR3 is 14 amino acids long. This CDR3 reads CSVTGTSPYNEQFF. Here the CDR3 DNA reads TGCAGCGTGACAGGGACTAGTCCCTACAATGAGCAGTTCTTC.

The chain employs TRBV29-1 and TRBJ2-5; the D call may be TRBD1 or TRBD2 (6 bases each). V gave up 4 bases and J gave up 1 base, with 10 bases separating them. CDR1 SQVTM and CDR2 ANQGSEA come from the germline V gene. The CDR3 is made up of 13 amino acids. CDR3 residues: CSVGPGAQETQYF. Here the CDR3 DNA reads TGCAGCGTTGGGCCGGGGGCCCAAGAGACCCAGTACTTC.

Turning to this clone: Other DNA sequences of this sample code for an identical CDR3. The V call is TRBV6-5, the J call TRBJ1-2, with 7 bases lining up with TRBD1. This CDR3 is 12 amino acids long. The ends lost 5 bases at V and 5 bases at J; junction bases unmatched: 2. Germline values: CDR1 MNHEY, CDR2 SVGAGI. The CDR3 DNA follows: TGTGCCAGCAGTCCGACAGGGTATGGCTACACCTTC. It codes for CASSPTGYGYTF.

CDR3 sequence reads: CASSYREGVTEAFF. The CDR3 DNA reads as TGTGCCAGCAGCTACAGGGAGGGGGTCACTGAAGCTTTCTTT. The chain recombines TRBV7-9 with TRBJ1-1; D possibly corresponds to TRBD1 (6 bases). V shed 4 bases and J shed 4 bases, with 13 bases lying between them. The CDR3 extends over 14 amino acids. The germline V gene encodes CDR1 SEHNR and CDR2 FQNEAQ (reference sequence).

This clone was counted a few times. No conserved phenylalanine or tryptophan ends this CDR3, so it is likely a read error. No DNA is shown, since the ends of the CDR3 on it are uncertain; the CDR3 is the one TCRdb lists. The J gene is TRBJ1-4, the V gene TRBV23-1; the DNA was not used to check the table's D call, TRBD1. TRBV23-1 is an ORF, and what it does is uncertain. The CDR3 has 16 amino acids, counting both end residues. The chain's CDR3 is CASTAARLGRINELQG.

For this clone: The sample holds other DNA sequences that translate to the same CDR3. The chain couples TRBV30 to TRBJ1-2; no clear D gene. The CDR3 consists of 11 residues. Trimming shortened V by 0 bases and J by 4 bases, and 3 bases separated the two germline ends. CDR1 and CDR2 from the germline V gene are GTSNPN and SVGIG (reference sequence). CDR3 protein: CAWSVRYGYTF. In DNA, the CDR3 is TGTGCCTGGAGTGTACGCTATGGCTACACCTTC.

This chain joins TRBV7-9 and TRBJ1-2, with TRBD1 identical over 10 bases. Losses at the gene ends were 3 bases for V and 5 bases for J; bases not matched to a gene: 9. The CDR3 is 16 residues long. Germline CDR1 is SEHNR and CDR2 is FQNEAQ (reference sequence). CDR3 sequence reads: CASSLLSGTGEYGYTF. The CDR3 region has the DNA TGTGCCAGCAGCTTGCTTTCCGGGACAGGGGAATATGGCTACACCTTC.

V usage is TRBV30 and J usage is TRBJ2-7, with D perhaps TRBD1 or TRBD2 (5 bases each). The V gene's germline CDR1 is GTSNPN and CDR2 SVGIG (reference sequence). The length of the CDR3 is 13 residues. The germline V and J ends were trimmed by 4 bases and 2 bases, with 12 bases remaining between them. CDR3 in amino acids: CAWTRDPPYEQYF. For the CDR3, the DNA is TGTGCCTGGACCCGGGACCCTCCCTACGAGCAGTACTTC.

CDR3 residues: CSVAYSGTGGTEAFF. CDR3 nucleotide sequence: TGCAGCGTTGCCTATTCCGGGACAGGGGGCACTGAAGCTTTCTTT. V and J are TRBV29-1 and TRBJ1-1; 11 bases are a match to TRBD1. Per germline, CDR1 SQVTM and CDR2 ANQGSEA. This CDR3 is 15 amino acids long. V lost 4 bases to trimming and J lost 4 bases; unmatched junction nucleotides: 8.

The chain carries TRBV7-2 and TRBJ2-7, with a tentative D call TRBD1 (6 bases). Germline V gene lookup returns CDR1 SGHTA and CDR2 FQGNSA. The CDR3 covers 19 residues. Between the trimmed V and J ends, which lost 4 bases and 5 bases, there was a span of 30 bases. The CDR3 DNA sequence: TGTGCCAGCAGCTCGTTACTCCGTGGCAGGGGTATGAAGGGGGACGAGCAGTACTTC. Translation gives CASSSLLRGRGMKGDEQYF.

This clone was counted a few times. The chain links TRBV29-1 to TRBJ1-2, with 8 bases matching TRBD1. Germline V gene lookup returns CDR1 SQVTM and CDR2 ANQGSEA. Trimming cost V 3 bases and J 6 bases; bases outside gene matches: 9. This CDR3 has 14 residues. In DNA, the CDR3 is TGCAGCGTTGACCCCTTCCAGGGGGCGCATGGCTACACCTTC. As protein: CSVDPFQGAHGYTF.

This clone was counted only a few times. The chain couples TRBV19 to TRBJ1-1; tentative D call: TRBD1 (5 bases). The germline V gene encodes CDR1 LNHDA and CDR2 SQIVND (reference sequence). This CDR3 has 15 amino acids. The germline V and J ends were trimmed by 3 bases and 5 bases, with 16 bases remaining between them. For the CDR3, the DNA is TGTGCCAGTAGTATCGCTAATTCGGGGGGAACTGAAGCTTTCTTT. Protein: CASSIANSGGTEAFF.

CDR3 residues: CASRSDSKISPLHF. The CDR3 DNA reads TGTGCCAGCAGATCCGACAGTAAAATTTCACCCCTCCACTTT. The chain joins TRBV6-5 to TRBJ1-6; tentatively, D is TRBD1 (5 bases). Trimming took off 6 bases at V and 9 bases at J, with 15 bases between the two ends. Germline values: CDR1 MNHEY, CDR2 SVGAGI. This CDR3 is 14 amino acids long.

There are a few counts of this clone. Compared with germline, one end of the junction differs, possibly owing to a read error. The gene calls are TRBV5-1 and TRBJ1-2; D remains unclear. CDR3 length: 12 amino acids. Germline assignment: CDR1 SGHRS and CDR2 YFSETQ. The DNA for the CDR3 is TGCGCCAGCAGATTGGAGAGCAGTGGCTACACCTTC. This sequence encodes CASRLESSGYTF.

The V call is TRBV6-4, the J call TRBJ2-1; 7 nucleotides line up with TRBD2. CDR3 length: 13 amino acids. Losses at the gene ends were 6 bases for V and 10 bases for J; bases not matched to a gene: 9. Per the germline V gene, CDR1 is MRHNA and CDR2 is SNTAGT. CDR3 residues: CASSRTREGEQFF. CDR3 coding DNA: TGTGCCAGCAGCCGGACTAGGGAGGGGGAGCAGTTCTTC.

This clone was seen many times. The DNA of the CDR3 is TGCAGCGTGGGGACAGGGAACGGGGGCTACACCTTC. It yields the protein CSVGTGNGGYTF. The chain recombines TRBV29-1 with TRBJ1-2; 9 bases are a match to TRBD1. The junction had 7 bases not matched to a gene; V was cut back by 6 bases and J by 8 bases. CDR1 and CDR2 from the germline V gene are SQVTM and ANQGSEA. The CDR3 totals 12 residues.

This clone was seen a few times. The gene calls are TRBV9 and TRBJ2-2; the D is unclear. The CDR3 loop spans 13 amino acids. Germline V CDR1 and CDR2: SGDLS, YYNGEE. V gave up 2 bases and J gave up 9 bases, with 11 bases separating them. In DNA form, the CDR3 reads TGTGCCAGCAGCGTCGGTGGTCCTCGGGAGCTGTTTTTT. This translates into CASSVGGPRELFF.

V is TRBV9 and J is TRBJ1-2, with D unclear. Germline CDR1 is SGDLS and CDR2 is YYNGEE. This CDR3 has 14 residues. Trimming left V 4 bases short and J 0 bases short, with 10 bases between. The CDR3 sequence is CASSSRTTNYGYTF. The CDR3 coding sequence is TGTGCCAGCAGCTCGAGGACTACTAACTATGGCTACACCTTC.

This clone has more than one count but fewer than ten. The rearrangement links TRBV7-9 to TRBJ2-3; maybe TRBD2 (5 bases). The CDR3 is made up of 12 amino acids. With 4 bases removed from V and 9 bases from J, the gap between germline ends came to 11 bases. CDR1 and CDR2 from the germline V gene are SEHNR and FQNEAQ (reference sequence). The CDR3 region has the DNA TGTGCCAGCAGCTCCGGGGAACGAACGCAGTATTTT. It yields the protein CASSSGERTQYF.

V gene TRBV30 combines with J gene TRBJ1-2; 7 nucleotides align to TRBD1. Trimming removed 2 bases from V and 8 bases from J; junction bases left unmatched: 2. CDR3 length: 11 amino acids. Germline V CDR1 and CDR2: GTSNPN, SVGIG (reference sequence). CDR3 sequence: CAWSSGGGYTF. The DNA for the CDR3 is TGTGCCTGGAGTTCAGGGGGAGGCTACACCTTC.

In its sample, this clone was seen a few times. This rearrangement joins TRBV5-1 to TRBJ2-5; D possibly uses TRBD1 or TRBD2 (5 bases each). The germline V gene encodes CDR1 SGHRS and CDR2 YFSETQ. Trimming took 0 bases from V and 1 from J, leaving 13 bases between them. The CDR3 length is 16 residues. The CDR3 nucleotides read TGCGCCAGCAGCTTGGAGGGGAGCCTGCCCCAAGAGACCCAGTACTTC. Translating gives CASSLEGSLPQETQYF.

Here the CDR3 DNA reads TGCGCCAGCAGCCAAGATCGTCCCGCCAGTGAGCAGTACTTC. Translating gives CASSQDRPASEQYF. The gene calls are TRBV4-1 and TRBJ2-7; D not certain. Germline values: CDR1 MGHRA, CDR2 YSYEKL. The CDR3 consists of 14 residues. Trimming took 0 bases from V and 7 from J, leaving 13 bases between them.

In its sample, this clone was seen a few times. The V and J genes are TRBV10-3 and TRBJ1-1; D uncertain. CDR1 and CDR2 from the germline V gene are ENHRY and SYGVKD. Trimming pared 8 bases from V and 11 bases from J, leaving 12 bases between. This CDR3 region has 10 residues. CDR3 region: CAIGPGGAFF. The CDR3 DNA is TGTGCCATCGGCCCCGGCGGGGCTTTCTTT.

The rearrangement links TRBV11-3 to TRBJ1-1; D is ambiguous. The germline CDR1 and CDR2 sequences are SGHNT and YENEEA. V lost 3 bases and J 6 bases, leaving 11 bases between the germline ends. The CDR3 length is 13 residues. CDR3 bases: TGTGCCAGCAGCTTGGAGGGATTCTCTGAAGCTTTCTTT. This encodes CASSLEGFSEAFF.

In this sample, this clone turned up a few times. The chain carries TRBV2 and TRBJ2-5; either TRBD1 or TRBD2 may fit D (7 bases each). The CDR3 sequence is 13 residues long. Trimming removed 6 bases at V and 3 bases at J, with 11 bases between. Looked up from germline, CDR1 is SNHLY and CDR2 is FYNNEI. The CDR3 DNA reads as TGTGCCAGCAGACAGGGGAGGGAAGAGACCCAGTACTTC. Translation gives CASRQGREETQYF.

The chain couples TRBV7-8 to TRBJ2-7; 10 bases agree with TRBD1. CDR1 SGHVS and CDR2 FQNEAQ come from the germline V gene. With V trimmed by 2 bases and J by 2 bases, 3 bases remained unmatched. CDR3 length: 15 residues. The CDR3: CASSLTGQGPYEQYF. The CDR3 nucleotides are TGTGCCAGCAGCTTAACGGGACAGGGGCCCTACGAGCAGTACTTC.

This clone was detected only a few times. The chain couples TRBV29-1 to TRBJ1-1; 8 bases are a match to TRBD1. This CDR3 spans 17 amino acids. V shed 4 bases and J 4 bases; nucleotides not matched to a gene: 17. Per germline, CDR1 SQVTM and CDR2 ANQGSEA. CDR3 protein: CSVVAPIGQGGATEAFF. Written as DNA, the CDR3 is TGCAGCGTTGTTGCTCCCATCGGACAGGGCGGGGCCACTGAAGCTTTCTTT.